This entry features one TCR beta chain sequence. Germline CDR1 and CDR2: MDHEN and SYDVKM. J was trimmed by 7 bases and V by 10 bases; bases with no gene match: 15. The CDR3 runs 14 residues. This entry belongs to a study of technical replicates of blood from a few donors. Clones were sequenced by immunoSEQ multiplex PCR, and TCRdb holds only the in-frame ones, with some missing. Here the sample spans more than 65,000 clones, approximately 97% being singletons. The receptor's source is a human donor in good health. V and J are TRBV28 and TRBJ1-1; the match to TRBD1 covers 7 bases. The sample was T cells isolated from PBMCs. CDR3 nucleotide sequence: TGTGCCACTACCCAGGACTTCCGGGACAGTGAAGCTTTCTTT. Its protein product is CATTQDFRDSEAFF.